This T cell receptor (beta chain) was captured by sequencing in a study of human T cells and chemical hapten exposure. Time point given: pre-sensitization, week 0. As to treatment: therapeutic diphenylcyclopropenone sensitization with weekly scalp DPC. Participating donors were patients with alopecia, aged 18 to 70 years, considered appropriate candidates for DPC. Total RNA was extracted from unfractionated whole blood. Each CDR3 protein gets one entry after TCRdb re-called the RACE reads with MiXCR. The sample holds around 330,000 distinct CDR3 sequences, 5.5% seen once. Notes on the study in general: After DPC sensitization, TCRs above 1 in 1000 frequency showed no change. As patch test score rose, PT1 expanded TCR counts tended to rise as well.

This CDR3 region has 15 residues. The germline CDR1 and CDR2 sequences are MNHNS and SASEGT. The ends were cut back, 7 bases at V and 3 bases at J, with 16 bases in the middle. This clonotype was found a few times. Its antigen is not known. This chain connects TRBV6-1 to TRBJ1-5; a weak D match, TRBD1 (6 bases). This clonotype originated in a woman aged 18-35 years with alopecia areata. Some clones in this sample may be carry-over from other donors' samples. The input for sequencing was whole blood, taken in connection with sensitization to the hapten diphenylcyclopropenone (DPC). The chain's CDR3 is CASTGGGTFNQPQHF. The CDR3 DNA reads TGTGCCAGCACCGGGGGGGGGACATTCAATCAGCCCCAGCATTTT.